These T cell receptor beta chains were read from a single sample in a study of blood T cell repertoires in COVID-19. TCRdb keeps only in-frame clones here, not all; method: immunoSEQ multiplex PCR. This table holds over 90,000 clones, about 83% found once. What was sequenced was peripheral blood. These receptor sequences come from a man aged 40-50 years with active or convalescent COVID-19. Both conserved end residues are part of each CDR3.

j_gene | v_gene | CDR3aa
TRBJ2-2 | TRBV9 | CASSAPRGTGGIGELFF
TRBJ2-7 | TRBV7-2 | CASSLAGTGGTYEQYF
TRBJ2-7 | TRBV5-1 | CASSLEGRHVEQYF
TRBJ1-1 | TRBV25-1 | CASSIVNTEAFF
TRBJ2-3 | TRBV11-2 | CASSLIGLAGGSTDTQYF
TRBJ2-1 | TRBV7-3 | CASSSPGGLASNEQFF
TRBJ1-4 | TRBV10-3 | CAISGGQAGLFF
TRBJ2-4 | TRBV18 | CASSTTGINIQYF
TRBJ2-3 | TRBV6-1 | CASSEEGLSTDTQYF
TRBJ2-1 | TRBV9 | CASSPNSGIYNEQFF
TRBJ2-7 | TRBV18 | CASSAGDHYEQYF
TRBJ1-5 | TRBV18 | CASSLTGGNQPQHF
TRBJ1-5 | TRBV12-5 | CASGPTASNQPQHF
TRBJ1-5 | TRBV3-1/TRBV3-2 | CASSQGQINQPQHF
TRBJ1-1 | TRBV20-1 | CSAAPASEAFF
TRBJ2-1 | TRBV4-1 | CASSQDAGSSYNEQFF
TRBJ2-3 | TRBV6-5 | CASSSPTGSTDTQYF
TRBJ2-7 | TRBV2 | CASSMGLASNYEQYF
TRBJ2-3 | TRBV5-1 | CASSLAGTPATDTQYF
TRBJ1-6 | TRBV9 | CASNPGFGNSPLHF
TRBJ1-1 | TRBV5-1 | CASTGGAMNTEAFF
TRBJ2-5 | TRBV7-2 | CASSLATSGAGAQYF